This TCR beta chain was sequenced during a study of T cells in Graves' hyperthyroidism and ophthalmopathy. The CDR3 has 17 amino acids. With 3 bases removed from V and 0 bases from J, the gap between germline ends came to 19 bases. Germline values: CDR1 DFQATT, CDR2 SNEGSKA (reference sequence). There were TCR beta CDR3 regions amplified from RNA transcripts. The HTBI set primed first-round TCR CDR3 RT-PCR. TCRdb processed the multiplex PCR reads anew with MiXCR; each CDR3 protein has one entry. This sample has 690,000 or so distinct CDR3 sequences, with around 20% found just once. This clonotype came up once.

The sequence was collected from a woman between 50 and 59 years old with Graves' hyperthyroidism that later progressed to Graves' ophthalmopathy. The sample was blood. The chain uses TRBV20-1 and TRBJ2-3; D tentatively fits TRBD1 or TRBD2 (6 bases each). CDR3 sequence (DNA): TGCAGTGCTAGGGGGGCCGGGGGTGGGGGGAGCACAGATACGCAGTATTTT. This sequence encodes CSARGAGGGGSTDTQYF.